One and the same sample provided the 29 T cell receptor beta chains below, sequenced in a study of CD8+ T cells in alopecia areata. Reverse transcription of extracted RNA yielded cDNA, which provided the sequencing template. Data came from immunoSEQ multiplex PCR; TCRdb stores just in-frame clones and leaves some out. The sample contains 100,000 to 150,000 clones, under 65% of which appear only once. Treatment in this sample: oral pan-JAK inhibitor, 5-10 mg twice daily. Sequencing used CD4+ T cells sorted from blood, obtained at week 4, from a patient treated with tofacitinib. Source of these receptors: a human donor with alopecia areata.

This sequence joins TRBV7-9 and TRBJ2-7; D gene ambiguous. The V gene's germline CDR1 is SEHNR and CDR2 FQNEAQ (reference sequence). The CDR3 is made up of 11 amino acids. V was shortened by 8 bases and J by 4 bases, with 9 bases between the two germline ends. CDR3 sequence: CASAFSYEQYF. CDR3 nucleotide sequence: TGTGCCAGCGCCTTCAGTTACGAGCAGTACTTC.

The chain joins TRBV10-3 to TRBJ2-3, with unresolved D. CDR3 size: 17 residues. V was pared by 0 bases and J by 0 bases, with 13 bases between. Germline-derived CDR1 and CDR2 are ENHRY and SYGVKD. The CDR3 DNA reads TGTGCCATCAGTGAGTCGCGAAACCCATCTAGCACAGATACGCAGTATTTT. Its protein product is CAISESRNPSSTDTQYF.

This clone has a handful of counts. This CDR3 reads CASSQDAQGGETQYF. CDR3 bases: TGCGCCAGCAGCCAAGACGCCCAGGGTGGAGAGACCCAGTACTTC. The chain is built from TRBV4-3 and TRBJ2-5, with a possible D match to TRBD1 (5 bases). Trimming stripped 0 bases from V and 4 bases from J, with 12 bases between. Germline loops: CDR1 LGHNA, CDR2 YSLEER. The CDR3 contains 15 residues.

The genes are TRBV29-1 and TRBJ2-5, with a weak D call TRBD2 (5 bases). This CDR3 spans 15 amino acids. Trimming removed 5 bases at V and 4 bases at J, with 20 bases between. The V gene's germline CDR1 is SQVTM and CDR2 ANQGSEA. CDR3: CSVTPVGGSGETQYF. For the CDR3, the DNA is TGCAGCGTTACGCCGGTCGGAGGCAGCGGAGAGACCCAGTACTTC.

V and J are TRBV30 and TRBJ2-5; 11 nucleotides match TRBD1. The germline V gene encodes CDR1 GTSNPN and CDR2 SVGIG (reference sequence). V shed 5 bases, J shed 3 bases, and the junction held 5 bases outside the gene matches. The CDR3 runs to 14 residues. The CDR3 region has the DNA TGTGCCTGGGATGGACAGGGGGCTGAAGAGACCCAGTACTTC. Residues: CAWDGQGAEETQYF.

As to this clone: At one end the junction does not follow the germline gene, possibly because of a read error. This chain uses TRBV29-1 with TRBJ2-3; no clear D gene. Germline loops: CDR1 SQVTM, CDR2 ANQGSEA. This CDR3 region has 10 residues. The chain's CDR3 is CSVEGDTQYF. Here the CDR3 DNA reads TGCAGCGTAGAAGGGGATACGCAGTATTTT.

The chain is built from TRBV7-2 and TRBJ1-1, with a tentative D call TRBD1 (5 bases). The germline gives CDR1 SGHTA, CDR2 FQGNSA. The CDR3 covers 15 residues. V shed 1 base and J shed 1 base, with 10 bases lying between them. Here the CDR3 reads CASSLGPGTNTEAFF. As DNA, the CDR3 is TGTGCCAGCAGCTTAGGGCCGGGGACGAACACTGAAGCTTTCTTT.

This clone has more than one count but fewer than ten. The chain has TRBV29-1 and TRBJ2-1, with 8 bases aligning to TRBD2. Germline CDR1 reads SQVTM; CDR2 reads ANQGSEA. The ends lost 6 bases at V and 6 bases at J; junction bases unmatched: 13. This CDR3 has 15 amino acids. CDR3 sequence reads: CSVIFGGESVNEQFF. CDR3 nucleotide sequence: TGCAGCGTAATTTTCGGGGGGGAATCGGTCAATGAGCAGTTCTTC.

This clone turned up a few times. The J gene is TRBJ2-7, the V gene TRBV18; D is unclear. Per the germline V gene, CDR1 is KGHSH and CDR2 is LQKENI. The CDR3 contains 15 residues. V was shortened by 2 bases and J by 0 bases, with 11 bases between the two germline ends. Here the CDR3 DNA reads TGTGCCAGCTCACCAAGGGTTGAGAGCTCCTACGAGCAGTACTTC. It specifies CASSPRVESSYEQYF.

The chain carries TRBV25-1 and TRBJ2-5; D is unclear. Germline V CDR1 and CDR2: MGHDK, SYGVNS. Trimming pared 3 bases from V and 5 bases from J, leaving 13 bases between. This CDR3 is 14 amino acids long. CDR3 sequence reads: CASSDWATAETQYF. The CDR3 bases are TGTGCCAGCAGTGATTGGGCCACAGCGGAGACCCAGTACTTC.

V and J are TRBV28 and TRBJ2-1; TRBD2 aligns across 10 bases. The CDR3 loop spans 14 amino acids. With 5 bases clipped from V and 7 bases from J, the junction kept 5 bases outside the gene matches. Germline lookup yields CDR1 MDHEN and CDR2 SYDVKM. The CDR3 DNA reads TGTGCCAGCAGTCTAGCGGGAGTGGGAAATGAGCAGTTCTTC. Its protein is CASSLAGVGNEQFF.

The table lists this clone with a few counts. The chain has TRBV10-3 and TRBJ2-2, with D unclear. The CDR3 consists of 14 residues. CDR1 and CDR2 (germline): ENHRY, SYGVKD. The V gene lost 8 bases and the J gene lost 4 bases, with 14 bases spanning the gap. This chain's CDR3 is CAIGPRQSTGELFF. The CDR3 DNA reads as TGTGCCATCGGACCCAGGCAATCCACCGGGGAGCTGTTTTTT.

The V and J genes are TRBV7-2 and TRBJ2-7; 14 nucleotides match TRBD2. Germline V gives CDR1 SGHTA, CDR2 FQGNSA. V lost 5 bases, J lost 4 bases, and 4 bases stayed unmatched. The CDR3 covers 15 residues. The CDR3 loop reads CASSAGLAGGYEQYF. CDR3 nucleotide sequence: TGTGCCAGCAGCGCCGGACTAGCGGGAGGTTACGAGCAGTACTTC.

V and J are TRBV15 and TRBJ1-4, with D possibly being TRBD1 (5 bases). CDR1 LNHNV and CDR2 YYDKDF come from the germline V gene (reference sequence). The length of the CDR3 is 14 residues. V lost 3 bases and J 10 bases, leaving 15 bases between the germline ends. The CDR3 loop reads CATSSTGTDVKLFF. In nucleotides, the CDR3 is TGTGCCACCAGCAGTACAGGAACAGATGTAAAACTGTTTTTT.

Written as DNA, the CDR3 is TGTGCCAGCAGTCAGTCTGGTTTTCGGGCGACCCAGTACTTC. This sequence encodes CASSQSGFRATQYF. The chain uses TRBV2 and TRBJ2-5, with D unresolved. The CDR3 is 14 residues long. The germline CDR1 and CDR2 sequences are SNHLY and FYNNEI. V was cut by 5 bases and J by 7 bases, with 17 bases left in between.

The chain couples TRBV27 to TRBJ2-3; 9 bases map to TRBD2. The CDR3 is 16 residues long. The J segment lost 7 bases and the V segment lost 0 bases, leaving 8 bases of the junction unmatched. CDR1 is MNHEY, CDR2 SMNVEV, per germline (reference sequence). The CDR3 DNA reads TGTGCCAGCAGTTTATCAATGGCGGGGGGGCCACATACGCAGTATTTT. It is translated as CASSLSMAGGPHTQYF.

The gene calls are TRBV6-1 and TRBJ2-1; 8 nucleotides agree with TRBD2. Germline loops: CDR1 MNHNS, CDR2 SASEGT. This CDR3 region has 15 residues. With 5 bases clipped from V and 9 bases from J, the junction kept 12 bases outside the gene matches. CDR3 in DNA: TGTGCCAGCAGTCGGACCGGGACTAGAGATGGTGAGCAGTTCTTC. Its translation: CASSRTGTRDGEQFF.

This chain connects TRBV28 to TRBJ2-7; D may be TRBD2 (6 bases). The CDR3 has 12 amino acids. Germline assignment: CDR1 MDHEN and CDR2 SYDVKM. The CDR3 region has the DNA TGTGCGACGGGGAACCGGGAGTTCGGGCAGTACTTC. Its protein is CATGNREFGQYF.

The chain has TRBV30 and TRBJ2-7; D is unresolved. Germline CDR1 reads GTSNPN; CDR2 reads SVGIG (reference sequence). Trimming took 1 base from V and 13 from J, leaving 14 bases between them. This CDR3 has 11 residues. CDR3 in amino acids: CAWSDRTSRYF. The CDR3 region has the DNA TGTGCCTGGAGTGACCGGACGTCGAGATACTTC. Combining the CDR3 with reference TRBV30 and TRBJ2-7 gives the whole variable domain SQTIHQWPATLVQPVGSPLSLECTVEGTSNPNLYWYRQAAGRGLQLLFYSVGIGQISSEVPQNLSASRPQDRQFILSSKKLLLSDSGFYLCAWSDRTSRYFGPGTRLTVT.

This rearrangement joins TRBV9 to TRBJ1-2; D unclear. The CDR3 contains 16 residues. V was clipped by 0 bases and J by 4 bases, with 16 bases between them. Germline V gene sequence: CDR1 SGDLS, CDR2 YYNGEE. CDR3 nucleotide sequence: TGTGCCAGCAGCGTAGCTCTCAGCGAAATCGCCTATGGCTACACCTTC. Protein: CASSVALSEIAYGYTF.

The chain joins TRBV10-3 to TRBJ2-5; 8 nucleotides align to TRBD1. Germline V gene sequence: CDR1 ENHRY, CDR2 SYGVKD. The V and J ends lost 6 bases and 5 bases, in that order; junction bases with no gene match: 5. The CDR3 contains 13 residues. Here the CDR3 reads CAIRPDRGETQYF. In DNA, the CDR3 is TGTGCCATCAGACCCGACAGGGGCGAGACCCAGTACTTC.

The chain uses TRBV28 and TRBJ2-7, with unresolved D. V was shortened by 4 bases and J by 3 bases, with 4 bases between the two germline ends. Germline V gene sequence: CDR1 MDHEN, CDR2 SYDVKM. The CDR3 is 11 amino acids. CDR3 DNA sequence: TGTGCCAGCAGTTCGGTCTACGAGCAGTACTTC. This translates into CASSSVYEQYF.

The chain uses TRBV5-4 and TRBJ1-2; 7 positions agree with TRBD1. Germline trimming cut 4 bases from V and 1 base from J; bases unmatched to any gene: 1. Per germline, CDR1 SGHNT and CDR2 YYREEE (reference sequence). This CDR3 region has 13 residues. Here the CDR3 reads CASSTGVNYGYTF. CDR3 coding DNA: TGTGCCAGCAGCACAGGGGTTAACTATGGCTACACCTTC.

The rearrangement uses TRBV7-8 and TRBJ2-2; 7 bases are a match to TRBD1. Germline trimming cut 3 bases from V and 1 base from J; bases unmatched to any gene: 5. The length of the CDR3 is 16 residues. CDR1 SGHVS and CDR2 FQNEAQ come from the germline V gene. CDR3 region: CASSFRGTGNTGELFF. DNA of the CDR3: TGTGCCAGCAGCTTCAGGGGGACGGGGAACACCGGGGAGCTGTTTTTT.

The V and J genes are TRBV29-1 and TRBJ2-5; D is perhaps TRBD2 (5 bases). This CDR3 contains 11 residues. Per the germline V gene, CDR1 is SQVTM and CDR2 is ANQGSEA. The V and J ends lost 5 bases and 4 bases respectively, with 8 bases between them. The CDR3 coding sequence is TGCAGCGTTTTAGGAGGAGAGACCCAGTACTTC. Encoded protein: CSVLGGETQYF. Looking up the rest from reference TRBV29-1 and TRBJ2-5 gives the full variable domain: SAVISQKPSRDICQRGTSLTIQCQVDSQVTMMFWYRQQPGQSLTLIATANQGSEATYESGFVIDKFPISRPNLTFSTLTVSNMSPEDSSIYLCSVLGGETQYFGPGTRLLVL.

This clone was seen more than once but under ten times. The chain uses TRBV9 and TRBJ1-2; 10 bases agree with TRBD1. Trimming cost V 2 bases and J 6 bases; bases outside gene matches: 4. The CDR3 is 14 amino acids. The germline V gene encodes CDR1 SGDLS and CDR2 YYNGEE. The CDR3 DNA is TGTGCCAGCAGCGTTCTCGGGACAGGGGATGGCTACACCTTC. Translation gives CASSVLGTGDGYTF.

V usage is TRBV2 and J usage is TRBJ1-2; D remains unclear. Per germline, CDR1 SNHLY and CDR2 FYNNEI. This CDR3 comprises 13 residues. V gave up 2 bases and J gave up 2 bases, with 6 bases separating them. CDR3 DNA sequence: TGTGCCAGCAGTGAAACAGAAAACTATGGCTACACCTTC. Encoded protein: CASSETENYGYTF.

The chain couples TRBV30 to TRBJ2-1; the match to TRBD1 covers 9 bases. Trimming cost V 1 base and J 8 bases; bases outside gene matches: 15. Germline CDR1 GTSNPN, CDR2 SVGIG (reference sequence). The CDR3 has 17 amino acids. The CDR3 DNA reads as TGTGCCTGGAGTGCTCCCTCCAAGGGGACAGGGTATTATGAGCAGTTCTTC. Protein: CAWSAPSKGTGYYEQFF.

The J gene is TRBJ2-3, the V gene TRBV5-1, with 11 nucleotides matching TRBD2. Trimming removed 1 base from V and 0 bases from J; junction bases left unmatched: 1. The V gene's germline CDR1 is SGHRS and CDR2 YFSETQ. The CDR3 runs to 16 residues. The CDR3 loop reads CASSLWTSGSTDTQYF. The DNA for the CDR3 is TGCGCCAGCAGCTTGTGGACTAGCGGGAGCACAGATACGCAGTATTTT.